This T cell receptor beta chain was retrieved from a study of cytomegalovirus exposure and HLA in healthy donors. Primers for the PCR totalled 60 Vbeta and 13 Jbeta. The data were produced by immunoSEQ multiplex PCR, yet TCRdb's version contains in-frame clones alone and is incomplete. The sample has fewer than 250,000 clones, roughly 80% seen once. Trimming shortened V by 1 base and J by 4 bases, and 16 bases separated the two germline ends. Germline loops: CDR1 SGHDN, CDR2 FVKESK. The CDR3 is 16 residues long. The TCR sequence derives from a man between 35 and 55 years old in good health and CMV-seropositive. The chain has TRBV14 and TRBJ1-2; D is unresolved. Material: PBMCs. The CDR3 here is CASSQADFGTAYGYTF. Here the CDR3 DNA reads TGTGCCAGCAGCCAAGCCGACTTTGGTACTGCCTATGGCTACACCTTC.